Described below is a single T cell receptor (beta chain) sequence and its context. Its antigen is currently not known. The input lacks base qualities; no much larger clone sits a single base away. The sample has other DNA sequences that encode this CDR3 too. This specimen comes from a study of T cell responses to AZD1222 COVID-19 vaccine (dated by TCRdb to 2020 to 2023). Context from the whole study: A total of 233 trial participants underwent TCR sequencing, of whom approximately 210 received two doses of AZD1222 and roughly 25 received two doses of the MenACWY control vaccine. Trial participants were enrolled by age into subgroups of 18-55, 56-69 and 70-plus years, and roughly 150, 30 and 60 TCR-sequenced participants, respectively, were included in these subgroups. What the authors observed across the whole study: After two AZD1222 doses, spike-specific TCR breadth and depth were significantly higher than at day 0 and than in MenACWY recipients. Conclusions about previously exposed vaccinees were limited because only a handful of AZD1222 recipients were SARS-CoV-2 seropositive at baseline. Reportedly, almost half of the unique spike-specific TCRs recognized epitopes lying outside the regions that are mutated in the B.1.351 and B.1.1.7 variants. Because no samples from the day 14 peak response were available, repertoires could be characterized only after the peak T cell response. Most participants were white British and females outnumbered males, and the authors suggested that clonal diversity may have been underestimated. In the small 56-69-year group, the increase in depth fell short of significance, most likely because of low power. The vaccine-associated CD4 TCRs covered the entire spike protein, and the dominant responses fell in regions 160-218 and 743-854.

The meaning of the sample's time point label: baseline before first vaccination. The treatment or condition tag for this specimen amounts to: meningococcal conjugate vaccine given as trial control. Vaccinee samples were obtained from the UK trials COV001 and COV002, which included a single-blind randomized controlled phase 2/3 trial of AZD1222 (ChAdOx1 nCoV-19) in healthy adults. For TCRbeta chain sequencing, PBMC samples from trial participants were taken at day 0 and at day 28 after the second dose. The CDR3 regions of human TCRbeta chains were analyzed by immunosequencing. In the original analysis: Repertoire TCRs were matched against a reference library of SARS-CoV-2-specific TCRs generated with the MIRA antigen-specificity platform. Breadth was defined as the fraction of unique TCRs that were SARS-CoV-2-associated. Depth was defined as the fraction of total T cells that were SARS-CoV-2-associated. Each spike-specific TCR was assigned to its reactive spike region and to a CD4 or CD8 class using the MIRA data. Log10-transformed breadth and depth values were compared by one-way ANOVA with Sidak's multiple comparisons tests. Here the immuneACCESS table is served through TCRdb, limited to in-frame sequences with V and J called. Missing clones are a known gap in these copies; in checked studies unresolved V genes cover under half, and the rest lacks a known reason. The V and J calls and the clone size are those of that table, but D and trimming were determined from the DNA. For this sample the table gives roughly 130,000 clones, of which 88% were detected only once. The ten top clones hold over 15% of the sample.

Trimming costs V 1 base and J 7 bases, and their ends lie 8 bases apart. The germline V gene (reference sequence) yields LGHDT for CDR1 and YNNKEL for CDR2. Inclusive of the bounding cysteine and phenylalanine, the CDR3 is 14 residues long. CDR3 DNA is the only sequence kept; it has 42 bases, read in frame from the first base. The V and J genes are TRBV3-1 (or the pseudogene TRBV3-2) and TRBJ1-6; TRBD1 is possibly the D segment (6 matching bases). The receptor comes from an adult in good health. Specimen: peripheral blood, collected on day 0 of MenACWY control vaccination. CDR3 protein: CASSQAGANSPLHF. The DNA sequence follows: TGTGCCAGCAGCCAAGCAGGGGCAAATTCACCCCTCCACTTT.